The rows below give T cell receptor beta chains drawn from one sample of a study of T cells expressing NK-cell markers. TCRdb re-analyzed the 5' RACE reads; it lists each CDR3 protein once, without DNA. This table holds some 600,000 distinct CDR3 sequences. Material: blood T cells: a sorted CD56 or NKG2C T cell subset, CD4+ or CD8+ T cells, or bulk PBMC T cells (not recorded which). The receptor source for this set is a man aged 18 to 29 in good health. The CDR3 runs from the conserved cysteine through the conserved F or W.

CDR3	V	J
CASRANRGGPADTQYF	TRBV12-3/TRBV12-4	TRBJ2-3
CASSPTTGGNGYTF	TRBV12-3/TRBV12-4	TRBJ1-2
CASSLVIGGGANEQFF	TRBV5-1	TRBJ2-1
CASSAGGGSTDTQYF	TRBV5-1	TRBJ2-3
CATSRQDQPQHF	TRBV24-1	TRBJ1-5
CASSLIGEGSSYEQYF	TRBV5-1	TRBJ2-7
CASSLKLDRVGYGYTF	TRBV5-1	TRBJ1-2
CAITRGSGLYEQYF	TRBV10-3	TRBJ2-7
CASSFWQGDWRQETQYF	TRBV12-3/TRBV12-4	TRBJ2-5
CASSPGGLRTGELFF	TRBV18	TRBJ2-2
CASGQSGSSYNEQFF	TRBV25-1	TRBJ2-1
CSFVPLASPWDEQFF	TRBV29-1	TRBJ2-1
CASSLSRAPDTQYF	TRBV7-3	TRBJ2-3
CATSLLNTNIGQFF	TRBV24-1	TRBJ2-1
CASSLTVKSTDTQYF	TRBV7-2	TRBJ2-3
CASSQGRTDDTQYF	TRBV12-3/TRBV12-4	TRBJ2-3
CATSRLPGTYNEQFF	TRBV15	TRBJ2-1
CAISARRSVFSYTF	TRBV12-3/TRBV12-4	TRBJ1-2
CAGEDGGETQYF	TRBV7-9	TRBJ2-5
CASLGRSTDTQYF	TRBV2	TRBJ2-3
CASRVQGYQPQHF	TRBV12-3/TRBV12-4	TRBJ1-5
CASSRNPPGQNIYNEQFF	TRBV14	TRBJ2-1
CATSDNDRLQETQYF	TRBV24-1	TRBJ2-5
CASSPPRGSGNTIYF	TRBV12-3/TRBV12-4	TRBJ1-3
CASSLIMNTEAFF	TRBV11-2	TRBJ1-1
CASSQEVVSSGRAVTDTQYF	TRBV3-1	TRBJ2-3
CASSIDRDGPPADTQYF	TRBV5-1	TRBJ2-3
CASSRSGRGYEQYF	TRBV4-1	TRBJ2-7
CASSVGRRVQETQYF	TRBV9	TRBJ2-5
CASSAQSGTGDNEQFF	TRBV5-1	TRBJ2-1
CASSSEGGDYEQYF	TRBV7-6	TRBJ2-7
CASSEWGQGAYKNIQYF	TRBV2	TRBJ2-4
CASRQGPTESYNEQFF	TRBV5-1	TRBJ2-1
CATSDLWGAYGYTF	TRBV24-1	TRBJ1-2
CASTNLAGGRETQYF	TRBV7-2	TRBJ2-5
CATSRDQNTEAFF	TRBV7-9	TRBJ1-1
CASTLRLAGGGEQFF	TRBV6-2/TRBV6-3	TRBJ2-1